Here is one T cell receptor beta chain with its context. These data come from a study of blood T cell repertoires in COVID-19. Study details: The origin of the acute and convalescent COVID-19 samples was the United States, Italy and Spain. The analysed material was cDNA or gDNA that came from T cells, B-cell-depleted T cells, or PBMCs.

Produced via immunoSEQ multiplex PCR; TCRdb's table is partial and in-frame only. The sample lists about 150,000 clones; around 90% were seen once. The CDR3 spans 16 residues. V was cut by 6 bases and J by 0 bases, with 18 bases left in between. Per germline, CDR1 SGHRS and CDR2 YFSETQ. The V call is TRBV5-1, the J call TRBJ1-2; a weak D match, TRBD1 (6 bases). The receptor was derived from a human donor with COVID-19, enrolled during active disease. The donor label of this sample is uncertain. Sequences were obtained from peripheral blood. The CDR3 here is CASTALTGISNYGYTF. The CDR3 DNA is TGCGCCAGCACCGCCTTAACAGGGATCTCTAACTATGGCTACACCTTC.